The 29 T cell receptor beta chains below come from one sample, sequenced in a study of control samples from healthy donors and cancer patients. Data came from immunoSEQ multiplex PCR; TCRdb stores just in-frame clones and leaves some out. The table lists around 95,000 clones, more than 75% of them singletons. Sequenced: blood. The receptors here all came from a woman in her fifties or sixties in good health.

The chain has TRBV30 and TRBJ2-3; TRBD1 agrees at 11 bases. The germline gives CDR1 GTSNPN, CDR2 SVGIG (reference sequence). CDR3 length: 15 residues. The trim removed 2 bases at V and 3 bases at J, leaving 4 bases unmatched. This CDR3 is CAWSLGQGATDTQYF. The CDR3, as DNA: TGTGCCTGGAGTCTCGGACAGGGGGCAACAGATACGCAGTATTTT. Together with reference TRBV30 and TRBJ2-3, the CDR3 gives the full variable domain: SQTIHQWPATLVQPVGSPLSLECTVEGTSNPNLYWYRQAAGRGLQLLFYSVGIGQISSEVPQNLSASRPQDRQFILSSKKLLLSDSGFYLCAWSLGQGATDTQYFGPGTRLTVL.

This sequence joins TRBV13 and TRBJ1-2; no definite D call. The CDR3 runs 14 residues. Germline CDR1 is PRHDT and CDR2 is FYEKMQ (reference sequence). Deletions cut 2 bases from V and 0 bases from J, with 7 bases between. CDR3 in amino acids: CASSLLAANYGYTF. CDR3 nucleotide sequence: TGTGCCAGCAGCTTATTAGCCGCTAACTATGGCTACACCTTC.

The J gene is TRBJ2-4, the V gene TRBV19, with a tentative D call TRBD1 (6 bases). The CDR3 has 15 residues. CDR1 is LNHDA and CDR2 is SQIVND in the germline V gene (reference sequence). V was pared by 6 bases and J by 3 bases, with 15 bases between. This CDR3 reads CASRNREDHKNIQYF. The DNA of the CDR3 is TGTGCCAGTAGAAACAGGGAAGACCACAAAAACATTCAGTACTTC.

This chain joins TRBV28 and TRBJ2-7, with 7 nucleotides matching TRBD1. CDR3 length: 15 amino acids. CDR1 MDHEN and CDR2 SYDVKM come from the germline V gene. The V gene end was trimmed by 5 bases and the J gene end by 3 bases; junction bases not matched to a gene: 10. CDR3 amino acids: CASSLFTGALYEQYF. The CDR3 DNA is TGTGCCAGCAGTCTCTTTACAGGGGCGCTCTACGAGCAGTACTTC.

The chain joins TRBV29-1 to TRBJ1-5; the D is unclear. The CDR3 is 14 amino acids. Germline V gene lookup returns CDR1 SQVTM and CDR2 ANQGSEA. The CDR3 DNA sequence: TGCAACGCCGCCCCAGTAGGGATGCCCAGCGTCCAGCATTTT. Translation gives CNAAPVGMPSVQHF.

As regards this clone: The junction and the germline gene differ at one end; a read error may be behind it. The gene calls are TRBV20-1 and TRBJ1-1; D unclear. There are 11 residues in the CDR3. Germline V gives CDR1 DFQATT, CDR2 SNEGSKA (reference sequence). CDR3 in DNA: TGCAGTGCTAGAGATCGGTCCGCCTTCCCTTTT. Translation gives CSARDRSAFPF.

The chain has TRBV7-9 and TRBJ1-1, with 10 nucleotides matching TRBD1. The V gene end was trimmed by 6 bases and the J gene end by 5 bases; junction bases not matched to a gene: 12. CDR3 length equals 16 residues. The germline V gene has CDR1 SEHNR and CDR2 FQNEAQ (reference sequence). CDR3 residues: CASRDRGLRKGTEAFF. CDR3 DNA: TGTGCCAGCAGAGACAGGGGGCTAAGAAAGGGAACTGAAGCTTTCTTT.

The chain recombines TRBV7-2 with TRBJ1-1, with TRBD1 as a possible D gene (5 bases). The V gene lost 5 bases and the J gene lost 4 bases, with 20 bases spanning the gap. The CDR3 length is 16 residues. The germline CDR1 and CDR2 sequences are SGHTA and FQGNSA. The CDR3 spells CASSPQGSSASTEAFF. CDR3 coding DNA: TGTGCCAGCAGCCCTCAGGGTTCCTCGGCCAGCACTGAAGCTTTCTTT.

The V gene is TRBV7-3, the J gene TRBJ2-5; 8 bases line up with TRBD1. The germline V gene encodes CDR1 SGHTA and CDR2 FQGTGA. The junction had 7 bases not matched to a gene; V was cut back by 5 bases and J by 5 bases. The CDR3 totals 14 residues. In DNA form, the CDR3 reads TGTGCCAGCAGCCGCGACAGGGGAGGCGAGACCCAGTACTTC. It translates to CASSRDRGGETQYF.

This chain links TRBV4-1 with TRBJ2-2, with D possibly matching TRBD1 (5 bases). The CDR3 is 13 amino acids. With 9 bases removed from V and 0 bases from J, the gap between germline ends came to 8 bases. CDR1 and CDR2 from the germline V gene are MGHRA and YSYEKL. The DNA for the CDR3 is TGCGCCAGTCAGGGTTCGAACACCGGGGAGCTGTTTTTT. Protein: CASQGSNTGELFF.

This sequence joins TRBV3-1 (or the pseudogene TRBV3-2) and TRBJ1-1; D unclear. The V end was cut by 0 bases, the J end by 3 bases, with 14 bases between. Germline CDR1 reads LGHDT; CDR2 reads YNNKEL (reference sequence). The CDR3 has 16 residues. The CDR3 here is CASSQDGWGGDTEAFF. Here the CDR3 DNA reads TGTGCCAGCAGCCAAGATGGTTGGGGTGGGGACACTGAAGCTTTCTTT.

This chain links TRBV28 with TRBJ1-2; a possible D gene is TRBD1 (5 bases). Trimming left V 6 bases short and J 6 bases short, with 17 bases between. Germline CDR1 is MDHEN and CDR2 is SYDVKM. The CDR3 extends over 14 amino acids. CDR3 sequence (DNA): TGTGCCAGCAGCACCTGGGGCCTTTGGGATGGCTACACCTTC. It is translated as CASSTWGLWDGYTF.

CDR3 coding DNA: TGTGCCAGCAGTTTGTTTAGCGGGGGGGGCAAGGGGAATGAGCAGTTCTTC. It is translated as CASSLFSGGGKGNEQFF. The chain couples TRBV27 to TRBJ2-1; TRBD2 agrees at 11 bases. The V gene's germline CDR1 is MNHEY and CDR2 SMNVEV (reference sequence). This CDR3 spans 17 amino acids. V trimming: 3 bases; J trimming: 7 bases; junction bases outside the gene matches: 11.

This chain uses TRBV12-5 with TRBJ2-7, with D possibly matching TRBD1 (5 bases). CDR1 and CDR2 (germline): LGHNT, FRNRAP. The CDR3 spans 14 residues. The V and J ends lost 3 bases and 0 bases respectively, with 9 bases between them. In DNA, the CDR3 is TGTGCTAGTGGTTTTGACAGCTTCTCCTACGAGCAGTACTTC. This translates into CASGFDSFSYEQYF.

DNA for the CDR3: TGTGCCAGCAGCTTCTCGTTTGAGAGTGAGCAGTTCTTC. It is translated as CASSFSFESEQFF. V and J are TRBV5-8 and TRBJ2-1; no definite D call. V shed 2 bases and J shed 9 bases, with 12 bases lying between them. Germline V gives CDR1 SGHTS, CDR2 YDEGEE. This CDR3 contains 13 residues.

The chain carries TRBV10-1 and TRBJ2-1; 11 nucleotides align to TRBD2. CDR3 length: 20 amino acids. The germline V gene encodes CDR1 WNHNN and CDR2 SYGVQD (reference sequence). V was clipped by 3 bases and J by 2 bases; unmatched bases: 15. The CDR3 is CASSEPGLAGKPPTYNEQFF. The CDR3 DNA sequence: TGCGCCAGCAGTGAACCCGGACTAGCGGGTAAACCGCCTACCTACAATGAGCAGTTCTTC.

The chain links TRBV5-1 to TRBJ1-1; D remains ambiguous. The CDR3 has 14 amino acids. V lost 3 bases and J 7 bases, leaving 16 bases between the germline ends. The germline V gene encodes CDR1 SGHRS and CDR2 YFSETQ. The CDR3 protein is CASSSLGQVFEAFF. The CDR3 nucleotides are TGCGCCAGCAGCTCCCTTGGGCAGGTCTTTGAAGCTTTCTTT.

J is TRBJ1-5 and V is TRBV5-8; a weak D match, TRBD1 (6 bases). Germline CDR1 and CDR2: SGHTS and YDEGEE. The CDR3 is 15 residues long. V lost 0 bases, J lost 6 bases, and 13 bases lay in between. CDR3 nucleotides: TGTGCCAGCAGCTTGGCAGGGGCCAATGGTCAGCCCCAGCATTTT. Amino acids: CASSLAGANGQPQHF.

The chain carries TRBV19 and TRBJ1-4; unclear D gene. This CDR3 has 12 residues. Per the germline V gene, CDR1 is LNHDA and CDR2 is SQIVND (reference sequence). The V and J ends lost 7 bases and 2 bases respectively, with 5 bases between them. Here the CDR3 reads CASKKTNEKLFF. The CDR3 nucleotides are TGTGCCAGTAAAAAGACTAATGAAAAACTGTTTTTT. Complete variable domain (other parts from reference TRBV19 and TRBJ1-4): DGGITQSPKYLFRKEGQNVTLSCEQNLNHDAMYWYRQDPGQGLRLIYYSQIVNDFQKGDIAEGYSVSREKKESFPLTVTSAQKNPTAFYLCASKKTNEKLFFGSGTQLSVL.

This clone came up once. The J gene is TRBJ1-2, the V gene TRBV10-3; no reliable D call. CDR1 and CDR2 (germline): ENHRY, SYGVKD. There are 13 residues in the CDR3. Trimming stripped 2 bases from V and 6 bases from J, with 10 bases between. Written as DNA, the CDR3 is TGTGCCATCAGTGAGCCTGGGCGGGATGGCTACACCTTC. It encodes CAISEPGRDGYTF.

The CDR3 sequence: CASSPSRLETQYF. The CDR3 DNA sequence: TGTGCCAGCTCACCGAGTAGGTTGGAGACCCAGTACTTC. The genes are TRBV18 and TRBJ2-5; D is ambiguous. Germline CDR1 is KGHSH and CDR2 is LQKENI. Deletions cut 3 bases from V and 5 bases from J, with 10 bases between. The CDR3 runs 13 residues.

The chain recombines TRBV30 with TRBJ1-2; no firm D call. Trimming cost V 2 bases and J 5 bases, with 12 bases left between them. Germline V gene data show CDR1 as GTSNPN and CDR2 as SVGIG (reference sequence). The CDR3 contains 13 residues. In nucleotides, the CDR3 is TGTGCCTGGAGTTGGGGAGATAATTATGGCTACACCTTC. This sequence encodes CAWSWGDNYGYTF.

About this clone: In the same sample, other DNA sequences code for this CDR3. DNA for the CDR3: TGTGCCAGCAGCTTGGGTGGGGAGGGGACCCAGTACTTC. Protein product: CASSLGGEGTQYF. This chain connects TRBV5-6 to TRBJ2-5; 7 bases match TRBD2. This CDR3 contains 13 residues. The germline CDR1 and CDR2 sequences are SGHDT and YYEEEE. V dropped 0 bases and J dropped 7; count of bases not matched to a gene: 3.

The CDR3 DNA is TGTGCCAGCAGCTTAGCCTTCCCGCTGGGCAGGGGAGGTACTGAAGCTTTCTTT. This gives the protein CASSLAFPLGRGGTEAFF. The gene calls are TRBV11-2 and TRBJ1-1; D perhaps matches TRBD1 (6 bases). Germline V lookup: CDR1 SGHAT, CDR2 FQNNGV. Trimming left V 1 base short and J 5 bases short, with 23 bases between. This CDR3 is 18 amino acids long. Full variable domain (remainder filled in from reference TRBV11-2 and TRBJ1-1): EAGVAQSPRYKIIEKRQSVAFWCNPISGHATLYWYQQILGQGPKLLIQFQNNGVVDDSQLPKDRFSAERLKGVDSTLKIQPAKLEDSAVYLCASSLAFPLGRGGTEAFFGQGTRLTVV.

The chain links TRBV2 to TRBJ1-6; possibly TRBD1 for D (5 bases). V was trimmed by 6 bases and J by 4 bases, leaving 16 bases between them. This CDR3 contains 16 residues. Germline lookup yields CDR1 SNHLY and CDR2 FYNNEI. CDR3: CASSIMGTLYNSPLHF. The CDR3 coding sequence is TGTGCCAGCAGCATCATGGGGACCCTTTATAATTCACCCCTCCACTTT. Looking up the rest from reference TRBV2 and TRBJ1-6 gives the full variable domain: EPEVTQTPSHQVTQMGQEVILRCVPISNHLYFYWYRQILGQKVEFLVSFYNNEISEKSEIFDDQFSVERPDGSNFTLKIRSTKLEDSAMYFCASSIMGTLYNSPLHFGNGTRLTVT.

This chain uses TRBV18 with TRBJ2-3; possible D gene TRBD1, 6 bases. V was shortened by 3 bases and J by 0 bases, with 13 bases between the two germline ends. Germline V lookup: CDR1 KGHSH, CDR2 LQKENI. The CDR3 extends over 16 amino acids. The CDR3 here is CASSPRTVTSTDTQYF. The CDR3 bases are TGTGCCAGCTCACCTCGGACAGTGACTAGCACAGATACGCAGTATTTT.

The gene calls are TRBV3-1 (or the pseudogene TRBV3-2) and TRBJ1-1; TRBD1 might be the D (6 bases). V lost 9 bases and J lost 5, with 7 bases in between. Germline V CDR1 and CDR2: LGHDT, YNNKEL (reference sequence). This CDR3 contains 10 residues. The CDR3 here is CASRGTEAFF. CDR3 in DNA: TGTGCCAGTAGGGGGACTGAAGCTTTCTTT.

The V and J genes are TRBV4-3 and TRBJ1-4, with D tentatively TRBD1 (6 bases). Trimming took 1 base from V and 2 from J, leaving 14 bases between them. CDR1 is LGHNA, CDR2 YSLEER, per germline. This CDR3 is built from 17 residues. CDR3: CASSQVWGAFTNEKLFF. Written as DNA, the CDR3 is TGCGCCAGCAGCCAAGTTTGGGGGGCTTTCACTAATGAAAAACTGTTTTTT.

This chain links TRBV27 with TRBJ1-2; a weak D match, TRBD1 (5 bases). With 3 bases removed from V and 8 bases from J, the gap between germline ends came to 13 bases. This CDR3 comprises 13 residues. Germline CDR1 reads MNHEY; CDR2 reads SMNVEV (reference sequence). This CDR3 is CASSLHTGGGYTF. The CDR3 DNA reads as TGTGCCAGCAGTTTGCATACCGGGGGAGGCTACACCTTC.